Sequencing of this TCR beta chain was carried out in a study of blood T cell repertoires in COVID-19. Across the whole study: Samples representing acute and convalescent COVID-19 were sourced from the United States, Italy and Spain. PBMCs, B-cell-depleted T cells, or T cells provided the cDNA or gDNA that made up the material.

CDR1 SGDLS and CDR2 YYNGEE come from the germline V gene. Trimming took 3 bases from V and 5 from J, leaving 6 bases between them. The CDR3 sequence is 13 residues long. Original processing methods: Quantification of nucleated cells was approximated via reference gene primer amplification. The table came from immunoSEQ multiplex PCR; TCRdb's copy has only in-frame clones and leaves some out. V and J calls plus clone size are reproduced from that table; the DNA served to infer D and trimming. Found here are around 300,000 clones, over 80% of them singletons; the top ten hold less than 5.5%. Participants were placed into cohorts based on the clinical history they reported.

The TCR sequence derives from a man aged 25-40 years who had recovered from COVID-19. J is TRBJ1-6 and V is TRBV9, with TRBD1 as a possible D gene (6 bases). The sequenced material came from PBMCs or T cells enriched from blood (not recorded which). CDR3 nucleotides: TGTGCCAGCAGCGGGACAGATAATTCACCCCTCCACTTT. It translates to CASSGTDNSPLHF.